What follows are 21 T cell receptor beta chains derived from one specimen sequenced in a study of cytomegalovirus exposure and HLA in healthy donors. PCR employed 60 Vbeta and 13 Jbeta primers. Sequencing was performed with immunoSEQ multiplex PCR; in TCRdb, only in-frame clones are kept and a portion is missing. Counted here are 200,000 or so clones, 70% to 80% occurring once; the ten biggest clones make up around 0.42%. Sequences were obtained from PBMCs. The receptors here all came from a male donor in good health and CMV-seropositive.

The chain couples TRBV27 to TRBJ2-5; 7 bases are a match to TRBD2. With the DNA end fitting TRBJ2-7 better, the J assignment may be wrong. Germline assignment: CDR1 MNHEY and CDR2 SMNVEV (reference sequence). This CDR3 has 15 amino acids. The CDR3 nucleotides read TGTGCCAGCAGTTTAGGCGCGGGAGCTTCCGGCGAGCAGTACTTC. Its translation is CASSLGAGASGEQYF.

The V and J genes are TRBV5-6 and TRBJ2-1, with D possibly being TRBD1 (5 bases). The CDR3 spans 13 residues. Germline-derived CDR1 and CDR2 are SGHDT and YYEEEE. Trimming removed 2 bases at V and 4 bases at J, with 7 bases between. The CDR3 DNA sequence: TGTGCCAGCAGCTTAGACAGATACAATGAGCAGTTCTTC. Translation gives CASSLDRYNEQFF.

The CDR3 is CSVGRQGANTEAFF. Here the CDR3 DNA reads TGCAGCGTAGGAAGACAGGGGGCGAACACTGAAGCTTTCTTT. This rearrangement joins TRBV29-1 to TRBJ1-1; TRBD1 matches 10 bases. Germline V lookup: CDR1 SQVTM, CDR2 ANQGSEA. This CDR3 region has 14 residues. V lost 6 bases, J lost 1 base, and 5 bases stayed unmatched. Full variable domain (remainder filled in from reference TRBV29-1 and TRBJ1-1): SAVISQKPSRDICQRGTSLTIQCQVDSQVTMMFWYRQQPGQSLTLIATANQGSEATYESGFVIDKFPISRPNLTFSTLTVSNMSPEDSSIYLCSVGRQGANTEAFFGQGTRLTVV.

V gene TRBV7-2 combines with J gene TRBJ2-3; perhaps TRBD2 as D (6 bases). The CDR3 runs to 15 residues. Per germline, CDR1 SGHTA and CDR2 FQGNSA. Deletions cut 5 bases from V and 6 bases from J, with 18 bases between. CDR3 residues: CASSRGEVAIDTQYF. DNA of the CDR3: TGTGCCAGCAGCCGCGGGGAGGTGGCAATCGATACGCAGTATTTT.

This chain links TRBV4-3 with TRBJ2-6, with 8 nucleotides matching TRBD2. The CDR3 spans 18 residues. Germline V gives CDR1 LGHNA, CDR2 YSLEER. Trimming at V came to 3 bases and at J to 0 bases, leaving 7 bases not matched to a gene. In DNA form, the CDR3 reads TGCGCCAGCAGCCAGGTACTAGCGGAGAGCTCTGGGGCCAACGTCCTGACTTTC. Its protein product is CASSQVLAESSGANVLTF.

This clone was counted between two and nine times. The rearrangement links TRBV7-3 to TRBJ1-2; 7 positions agree with TRBD1. The CDR3 runs to 13 residues. V trimming: 5 bases; J trimming: 6 bases; junction bases outside the gene matches: 6. Germline CDR1 and CDR2: SGHTA and FQGTGA. The CDR3 DNA sequence: TGTGCCAGCAGCACGGCGACAGGGAATGGCTACACCTTC. This sequence encodes CASSTATGNGYTF.

The CDR3 spells CASSPGLAAYEQYF. CDR3 DNA sequence: TGTGCCAGCAGTCCGGGACTAGCGGCCTACGAGCAGTACTTC. V is TRBV6-5 and J is TRBJ2-7, with 11 bases fitting TRBD2. The V gene's germline CDR1 is MNHEY and CDR2 SVGAGI. The trim removed 5 bases at V and 2 bases at J, leaving 2 bases unmatched. This CDR3 spans 14 amino acids.

The J gene is TRBJ1-2, the V gene TRBV6-5, with D tentatively TRBD1 (5 bases). Deletions cut 7 bases from V and 8 bases from J, with 14 bases between. Germline-derived CDR1 and CDR2 are MNHEY and SVGAGI. The CDR3 covers 12 residues. The CDR3 nucleotides are TGTGCCAGCAAGGAAGGGGCTGGGGGCTACACCTTC. Translated, it gives CASKEGAGGYTF.

The rearrangement links TRBV12-5 to TRBJ1-1; a possible D gene is TRBD1 (5 bases). Germline V gene sequence: CDR1 LGHNT, CDR2 FRNRAP. This CDR3 has 13 amino acids. The V gene lost 7 bases and the J gene lost 5 bases, with 14 bases spanning the gap. CDR3 in amino acids: CASVPPGVTEAFF. The CDR3 coding sequence is TGTGCTAGTGTCCCCCCGGGGGTAACTGAAGCTTTCTTT.

V and J are TRBV15 and TRBJ2-1; 7 bases agree with TRBD1. V lost 1 base and J lost 5; bases outside the gene matches: 17. Germline CDR1 LNHNV, CDR2 YYDKDF (reference sequence). The CDR3 contains 19 residues. DNA of the CDR3: TGTGCCACCAGCAGAGGGACAGGACGGAGGACCAAAGCCGACAATGAGCAGTTCTTC. Translating gives CATSRGTGRRTKADNEQFF.

The chain has TRBV6-6 and TRBJ2-2; 8 bases match TRBD2. This CDR3 contains 13 residues. Germline values: CDR1 MNHNY, CDR2 SVGAGI (reference sequence). The J segment lost 3 bases and the V segment lost 8 bases, leaving 2 bases of the junction unmatched. CDR3 in amino acids: CASRAGDTGELFF. CDR3 sequence (DNA): TGTGCCAGCCGAGCGGGAGACACCGGGGAGCTGTTTTTT.

The chain links TRBV6-5 to TRBJ2-5; D possibly corresponds to TRBD2 (7 bases). The end of the DNA is better explained by TRBJ2-7, so the J call may be wrong. This CDR3 has 16 amino acids. The germline CDR1 and CDR2 sequences are MNHEY and SVGAGI. The CDR3 nucleotides are TGTGCCAGCAGTTACTCCGCAAGGGGGGGAACCTACGAGCAGTACTTC. Encoded protein: CASSYSARGGTYEQYF.

V gene TRBV5-6 combines with J gene TRBJ2-2, with 7 bases lining up with TRBD1. J lost 6 bases, V lost 6 bases, and 11 bases had no gene match. Germline assignment: CDR1 SGHDT and CDR2 YYEEEE. The CDR3 covers 15 residues. The CDR3 region has the DNA TGTGCCAGCATCGAGACAGGGTCAAACGCCGGGGAGCTGTTTTTT. This encodes CASIETGSNAGELFF.

The rearrangement uses TRBV5-4 and TRBJ2-1; 8 bases are shared with TRBD1. V was pared by 3 bases and J by 0 bases, with 5 bases of the junction left unmatched. Per the germline V gene, CDR1 is SGHNT and CDR2 is YYREEE (reference sequence). The CDR3 totals 16 residues. The CDR3 loop reads CASSSRGPSSYNEQFF. DNA for the CDR3: TGTGCCAGCAGCTCCAGGGGGCCGAGCTCCTACAATGAGCAGTTCTTC.

The genes are TRBV14 and TRBJ1-4; no reliable D call. CDR3 length: 15 residues. The V end lost 4 bases, the J end lost 4 bases, and 13 bases lay between the germline ends. Germline loops: CDR1 SGHDN, CDR2 FVKESK. CDR3 amino acids: CASSRRAQLNEKLFF. The CDR3 DNA follows: TGTGCCAGCAGCCGAAGAGCACAGCTTAATGAAAAACTGTTTTTT.

The chain employs TRBV7-2 and TRBJ1-5; D possibly corresponds to TRBD1 (5 bases). Trimming stripped 4 bases from V and 0 bases from J, with 10 bases between. The CDR3 loop spans 15 amino acids. Per germline, CDR1 SGHTA and CDR2 FQGNSA. CDR3 loop: CASSWGVYSNQPQHF. CDR3 nucleotide sequence: TGTGCCAGCAGCTGGGGGGTATATAGCAATCAGCCCCAGCATTTT.

The rearrangement links TRBV11-1 to TRBJ2-7, with 9 bases lining up with TRBD1. The V gene's germline CDR1 is SGHAT and CDR2 FQDESV (reference sequence). Losses at the gene ends were 3 bases for V and 5 bases for J; bases not matched to a gene: 11. The CDR3 contains 16 residues. CDR3 DNA sequence: TGTGCCAGCAGCTTTATTTCGGGACAGGGAGGCCACGAGCAGTACTTC. Translation: CASSFISGQGGHEQYF.

This clone was found a few times. This sequence joins TRBV27 and TRBJ2-3, with TRBD1 identical over 7 bases. CDR1 and CDR2 from the germline V gene are MNHEY and SMNVEV (reference sequence). Unmatched junction bases numbered 10, after V lost 5 bases and J lost 5 bases. The CDR3 runs 15 residues. CDR3 nucleotide sequence: TGTGCCAGCAGTACTCCCCGGGACAGCTTAGATACGCAGTATTTT. Its translation is CASSTPRDSLDTQYF.

The CDR3 nucleotides read TGTGCCAGTAACACGTACCGGGATCAGCCCCAGCATTTT. As protein: CASNTYRDQPQHF. The chain uses TRBV19 and TRBJ1-5; D ambiguous. Trimming took 7 bases from V and 5 from J, leaving 12 bases between them. CDR1 and CDR2 (germline): LNHDA, SQIVND (reference sequence). This CDR3 is 13 amino acids long.

The V call is TRBV6-4, the J call TRBJ2-1; D perhaps matches TRBD2 (6 bases). V lost 5 bases and J lost 4, with 15 bases in between. The CDR3 is made up of 15 amino acids. The germline V gene encodes CDR1 MRHNA and CDR2 SNTAGT. This CDR3 reads CASSSTSASYNEQFF. The CDR3 DNA reads TGTGCCAGCAGTTCGACTAGTGCTTCTTACAATGAGCAGTTCTTC.

The table lists this clone with a few counts. This chain uses TRBV9 with TRBJ2-2, with a tentative D call TRBD2 (5 bases). Germline V lookup: CDR1 SGDLS, CDR2 YYNGEE. V dropped 0 bases and J dropped 5 bases, with 11 bases sitting between them. This CDR3 region has 15 residues. CDR3 in DNA: TGTGCCAGCAGCGTAGTCCCGGGGAATACCGGGGAGCTGTTTTTT. Translating it yields CASSVVPGNTGELFF.